Listed here are 20 T cell receptor beta chains from one sample, sequenced in a study of early T cells in non-severe SARS-CoV-2 infection. TCRdb redid the calling of the 5' RACE reads with MiXCR, one entry per CDR3 protein. Among roughly 28,000 distinct CDR3 sequences listed, over 4% were seen once. Sequencing used whole blood. The receptors were gathered from an adult who was a healthcare worker with PCR-confirmed SARS-CoV-2 infection or an uninfected control (not recorded which).

Many counts were recorded for this clonotype. This rearrangement joins TRBV29-1 to TRBJ2-7; D gene uncertain. The CDR3 length is 11 residues. Germline V gene sequence: CDR1 SQVTM, CDR2 ANQGSEA. Trimming took off 5 bases at V and 2 bases at J, with 7 bases between the two ends. CDR3 in amino acids: CSVRVPYEQYF. The DNA of the CDR3 is TGCAGCGTTCGAGTCCCCTACGAGCAGTACTTC.

This clonotype was seen more than once but under ten times. The chain combines TRBV30 with TRBJ2-3; no clear D. Germline CDR1 and CDR2: GTSNPN and SVGIG (reference sequence). V shed 0 bases and J shed 6 bases, with 4 bases lying between them. This CDR3 region has 11 residues. Written as DNA, the CDR3 is TGTGCCTGGAGTGTACGGGATACGCAGTATTTT. Amino acids: CAWSVRDTQYF.

This clonotype was detected ten times or more. The chain carries TRBV19 and TRBJ2-7, with a tentative D call TRBD2 (6 bases). The germline CDR1 and CDR2 sequences are LNHDA and SQIVND (reference sequence). The ends were cut back, 3 bases at V and 7 bases at J, with 10 bases in the middle. The CDR3 length is 12 residues. DNA of the CDR3: TGTGCCAGTAGTATGCGGGGACGTGAGCAGTACTTC. It encodes CASSMRGREQYF.

This clonotype was seen at least ten times. The chain carries TRBV7-9 and TRBJ1-1; D is undetermined. V gave up 1 base and J gave up 0 bases, with 9 bases separating them. The CDR3 is 15 amino acids. Germline CDR1 SEHNR, CDR2 FQNEAQ (reference sequence). The CDR3 loop is CASSLEGLMNTEAFF. As DNA, the CDR3 is TGTGCCAGCAGCTTAGAAGGTTTGATGAACACTGAAGCTTTCTTT.

This clonotype was recorded many times. This chain connects TRBV20-1 to TRBJ1-4, with a tentative D call TRBD1 (5 bases). The CDR3 totals 13 residues. The V gene lost 6 bases and the J gene lost 8 bases, with 16 bases spanning the gap. Germline loops: CDR1 DFQATT, CDR2 SNEGSKA (reference sequence). The CDR3 sequence: CSAPAGGEEKLFF. DNA for the CDR3: TGCAGTGCCCCCGCGGGAGGGGAGGAAAAACTGTTTTTT.

This chain links TRBV5-1 with TRBJ2-7, with TRBD1 matching 11 bases. Trimming removed 4 bases from V and 6 bases from J; junction bases left unmatched: 9. The CDR3 has 15 amino acids. Germline loops: CDR1 SGHRS, CDR2 YFSETQ. The CDR3 here is CASSPTRDRGSEQYF. CDR3 bases: TGCGCCAGCAGCCCGACCCGGGACAGGGGGTCCGAGCAGTACTTC.

The V gene is TRBV11-3, the J gene TRBJ1-1; TRBD1 is a possible D gene (6 bases). The CDR3 spans 11 residues. The V end was cut by 6 bases, the J end by 6 bases, with 8 bases between. Germline CDR1 and CDR2: SGHNT and YENEEA. The CDR3 loop reads CASRGAAEAFF. DNA for the CDR3: TGTGCCAGCAGGGGGGCCGCTGAAGCTTTCTTT.

The chain combines TRBV20-1 with TRBJ2-7, with 8 bases fitting TRBD1. This CDR3 contains 14 residues. Unmatched junction bases numbered 7, after V lost 6 bases and J lost 0 bases. Per germline, CDR1 DFQATT and CDR2 SNEGSKA (reference sequence). The CDR3 coding sequence is TGCAGTGCCACCCTCGGGACAGGCTCCTACGAGCAGTACTTC. Its protein product is CSATLGTGSYEQYF.

This clonotype was detected only a few times. The chain links TRBV30 to TRBJ2-7; possibly TRBD1 for D (6 bases). Germline CDR1 reads GTSNPN; CDR2 reads SVGIG (reference sequence). The ends were cut back, 1 base at V and 4 bases at J, with 11 bases in the middle. The length of the CDR3 is 13 residues. DNA of the CDR3: TGTGCCTGGAGTGAGCAGGGGCCATACGAGCAGTACTTC. Encoded protein: CAWSEQGPYEQYF.

This clonotype was observed at least ten times. The chain recombines TRBV10-3 with TRBJ1-1; possibly TRBD1 for D (5 bases). The CDR3 has 13 amino acids. The germline V gene encodes CDR1 ENHRY and CDR2 SYGVKD. V lost 3 bases to trimming and J lost 1 base, with 6 bases between them. CDR3 in DNA: TGTGCCATCAGTGACGGGGGGAACACTGAAGCTTTCTTT. Encoded protein: CAISDGGNTEAFF.

This clonotype turned up a few times. The CDR3 coding sequence is TGTGCCAGCAGACTGGACAGGGGAGGTGAAAAACTGTTTTTT. It is translated as CASRLDRGGEKLFF. The gene calls are TRBV3-1 and TRBJ1-4; TRBD1 matches 9 bases. The CDR3 length is 14 residues. The germline CDR1 and CDR2 sequences are LGHDT and YNNKEL (reference sequence). With 6 bases clipped from V and 7 bases from J, the junction kept 6 bases outside the gene matches.

This clonotype appeared a few times. Likely a read error: the CDR3 ends without its conserved phenylalanine or tryptophan. Because the CDR3's place on the DNA is in doubt, the DNA is left out and the CDR3 is given as listed by TCRdb. The chain couples TRBV10-1 to TRBJ1-5; the table calls TRBD1, which could not be checked here. Ends included, the CDR3 has 10 residues. The germline V gene has CDR1 WNHNN and CDR2 SYGVQD (reference sequence). The CDR3 here is CASSGEERGG.

This clonotype was counted between two and nine times. The genes are TRBV19 and TRBJ2-3; 8 bases match TRBD2. The CDR3 sequence is 15 residues long. Unmatched junction bases numbered 9, after V lost 2 bases and J lost 8 bases. Per the germline V gene, CDR1 is LNHDA and CDR2 is SQIVND (reference sequence). As DNA, the CDR3 is TGTGCCAGTAGTATAACGGGACTAGAGCCAGTTACGCAGTATTTT. It is translated as CASSITGLEPVTQYF.

This clonotype has a count of ten or more. This CDR3 is CASSPEGSNYGYTF. The CDR3, as DNA: TGTGCCAGCAGCCCGGAGGGTAGTAACTATGGCTACACCTTC. The rearrangement links TRBV3-1 to TRBJ1-2, with D unresolved. Germline CDR1 and CDR2: LGHDT and YNNKEL (reference sequence). The V gene lost 4 bases and the J gene lost 1 base, with 10 bases spanning the gap. The CDR3 length is 14 residues.

This clonotype was seen a few times. This chain joins TRBV28 and TRBJ2-7, with D perhaps TRBD1 (5 bases). The CDR3 runs to 14 residues. Germline loops: CDR1 MDHEN, CDR2 SYDVKM. V lost 8 bases and J 2 bases, leaving 16 bases between the germline ends. Here the CDR3 DNA reads TGTGCCAGCTTCAAAGGGGCAGGGACCTACGAGCAGTACTTC. Its translation is CASFKGAGTYEQYF.

The V call is TRBV7-9, the J call TRBJ1-1; TRBD1 is a possible D gene (5 bases). The length of the CDR3 is 14 residues. Trimming removed 4 bases from V and 3 bases from J, with 12 bases in between. CDR1 is SEHNR, CDR2 FQNEAQ, per germline (reference sequence). CDR3 sequence (DNA): TGTGCCAGCAGCTACATGGGCAGGGACACTGAAGCTTTCTTT. Translation: CASSYMGRDTEAFF. Together with reference TRBV7-9 and TRBJ1-1, the CDR3 gives the full variable domain: DTGVSQNPRHKITKRGQNVTFRCDPISEHNRLYWYRQTLGQGPEFLTYFQNEAQLEKSRLLSDRFSAERPKGSFSTLEIQRTEQGDSAMYLCASSYMGRDTEAFFGQGTRLTVV.

The chain joins TRBV29-1 to TRBJ2-3; a possible D gene is TRBD1 (6 bases). CDR1 SQVTM and CDR2 ANQGSEA come from the germline V gene. Between the trimmed V and J ends, which lost 5 bases and 0 bases, there was a span of 9 bases. The CDR3 covers 13 residues. The CDR3 nucleotides read TGCAGCGTTCTGGGGGCGAGCACAGATACGCAGTATTTT. Translating gives CSVLGASTDTQYF.

This clonotype was observed many times. V is TRBV5-1 and J is TRBJ2-5; 8 nucleotides align to TRBD1. The CDR3 length is 16 residues. V lost 0 bases, J lost 3 bases, and 7 bases stayed unmatched. Germline lookup yields CDR1 SGHRS and CDR2 YFSETQ. The CDR3 loop reads CASSLAVRTGKETQYF. The CDR3 coding sequence is TGCGCCAGCAGCTTGGCCGTAAGGACAGGGAAAGAGACCCAGTACTTC.

This clonotype was found many times. The rearrangement uses TRBV7-9 and TRBJ1-5, with a possible D match to TRBD1 (5 bases). The CDR3 loop spans 14 amino acids. The V gene lost 5 bases and the J gene lost 6 bases, with 14 bases spanning the gap. Germline V CDR1 and CDR2: SEHNR, FQNEAQ (reference sequence). The CDR3 sequence: CASSPTAGVQPQHF. In DNA, the CDR3 is TGTGCCAGCAGCCCCACAGCGGGGGTTCAGCCCCAGCATTTT.

This clonotype was seen many times. This chain uses TRBV30 with TRBJ1-2, with 7 bases that match TRBD1. Looked up from germline, CDR1 is GTSNPN and CDR2 is SVGIG (reference sequence). The junction had 10 bases not matched to a gene; V was cut back by 4 bases and J by 5 bases. The CDR3 has 14 amino acids. Here the CDR3 reads CAWTRQGRTYGYTF. The CDR3 nucleotides are TGTGCCTGGACCCGACAGGGCAGGACGTATGGCTACACCTTC.